This entry describes one T cell receptor (beta chain). Its target is unknown. Culture proceeded for nine to eleven days, and CD4+ T cells were then isolated. Cells had half their medium changed to IL-2 medium on days 3 and 7. Clones were read by immunoSEQ multiplex PCR, and TCRdb kept only the in-frame ones, dropping some. The sample holds tens of thousands of clones; approximately 72% are singletons and the top ten take under 30%. The data belong to a study of vaccination effects on CD4 cells after COVID-19. This CDR3 spans 13 amino acids. Germline V lookup: CDR1 MNHEY, CDR2 SVGAGI. J lost 3 bases, V lost 5 bases, and 2 bases had no gene match.

Sequenced here: CD4+ T cells from PBMCs cultured without peptide, sampled before COVID-19 vaccination. The V gene is TRBV6-5, the J gene TRBJ2-7; 9 bases line up with TRBD1. The source of this sequence is a human donor who had a prior SARS-CoV-2 infection. CDR3 nucleotides: TGTGCCAGCAGTAAGGGACAGGGCTACGAGCAGTACTTC. Translation gives CASSKGQGYEQYF.